This entry concerns a single T cell receptor beta chain. From RNA transcripts, TCR beta CDR3 regions were amplified. The TCR CDR3 first-round RT-PCR relied on the HTBI primer set. TCRdb itself ran the multiplex PCR reads through MiXCR, one entry per CDR3 protein. The sample holds hundreds of thousands of distinct CDR3 sequences, about 14% seen once. The CDR3 spans 13 residues. From germline, CDR1 is DFQATT and CDR2 SNEGSKA (reference sequence). Trimming removed 5 bases from V and 0 bases from J, with 7 bases in between. This specimen belongs to a study of T cells in Graves' hyperthyroidism and ophthalmopathy. Across the study: Peripheral blood specimens were obtained at initial diagnosis, prior to any treatment.

The J gene is TRBJ2-2, the V gene TRBV20-1; D not resolved. The receptor comes from a woman between 50 and 59 years old with Graves' ophthalmopathy. The sample was blood. CDR3 coding DNA: TGCAGTGCTTCTCTAACGAACACCGGGGAGCTGTTTTTT. Translating gives CSASLTNTGELFF.